This T cell receptor beta chain was identified in a study of sequential checkpoint blockade in melanoma. There are 15 residues in the CDR3. CDR1 MGHRA and CDR2 YSYEKL come from the germline V gene. The V end was cut by 0 bases, the J end by 1 base, with 8 bases between. Treatment defined: randomized to nivolumab then ipilimumab (arm A) or the reverse (arm B). Sequencing used immunoSEQ multiplex PCR; TCRdb keeps in-frame clones, though not all of them. The sample lists about 9,500 clones, roughly 72% seen once, with approximately 15% in the top ten. This specimen was CD8+ T cells sorted from blood (inferred from file names), taken from a patient given nivolumab and ipilimumab in sequence. The origin of this receptor is a human donor with melanoma. The chain uses TRBV4-1 and TRBJ2-3; D ambiguous. The CDR3 loop is CASSQDAGGTDTQYF. CDR3 bases: TGCGCCAGCAGCCAAGATGCTGGAGGCACAGATACGCAGTATTTT.